This passage covers 7 T cell receptor beta chains from one sample sequenced in a study of blood T cells in healthy people across ages. Together with a sample-barcoded 5' primer, a J-beta primer mix was included in a second PCR lasting about 7 to 11 cycles. MiXCR, run by TCRdb on the 5' RACE reads, gives a single entry per CDR3 protein. The table shows about 1,400,000 distinct CDR3 sequences, with around 59% occurring only once. Sequenced input: blood. These TCRs come from a man in his late teens or twenties in good health.

CDR3 bases: TGCGCCAGCAGTGAAGGCCGGGGACAGTACTTC. Amino acids: CASSEGRGQYF. V and J are TRBV10-2 and TRBJ2-4, with D maybe TRBD2 (5 bases). Trimming stripped 3 bases from V and 13 bases from J, with 10 bases between. The length of the CDR3 is 11 residues. The V gene's germline CDR1 is WSHSY and CDR2 SAAADI.

This clonotype was counted ten times or more. This chain joins TRBV20-1 and TRBJ1-1; the D gene is possibly TRBD1 (6 bases). Trimming took 2 bases from V and 0 from J, leaving 10 bases between them. This CDR3 has 14 residues. Looked up from germline, CDR1 is DFQATT and CDR2 is SNEGSKA (reference sequence). The CDR3 protein is CSARSYRVNTEAFF. CDR3 DNA sequence: TGCAGTGCTAGATCTTACAGGGTGAACACTGAAGCTTTCTTT.

The rearrangement links TRBV14 to TRBJ2-1; 10 bases line up with TRBD2. Germline V CDR1 and CDR2: SGHDN, FVKESK. The CDR3 is 13 residues long. V lost 7 bases, J lost 6 bases, and 3 bases stayed unmatched. This chain's CDR3 is CASMVAGGNEQFF. The CDR3 nucleotides are TGTGCCAGCATGGTAGCGGGGGGCAATGAGCAGTTCTTC. Together with reference TRBV14 and TRBJ2-1, the CDR3 gives the full variable domain: EAGVTQFPSHSVIEKGQTVTLRCDPISGHDNLYWYRRVMGKEIKFLLHFVKESKQDESGMPNNRFLAERTGGTYSTLKVQPAELEDSGVYFCASMVAGGNEQFFGPGTRLTVL.

V is TRBV20-1 and J is TRBJ2-7; 11 bases line up with TRBD2. The V gene's germline CDR1 is DFQATT and CDR2 SNEGSKA (reference sequence). V was clipped by 6 bases and J by 5 bases; unmatched bases: 6. CDR3 length: 13 residues. The CDR3 loop is CSALTSGSNEQYF. The CDR3, as DNA: TGCAGTGCCCTAACTAGCGGGAGTAACGAGCAGTACTTC.

The V call is TRBV9, the J call TRBJ1-2, with D perhaps matching TRBD1 (5 bases). The CDR3 sequence is 15 residues long. Germline assignment: CDR1 SGDLS and CDR2 YYNGEE. V dropped 0 bases and J dropped 3 bases, with 12 bases sitting between them. CDR3 loop: CASSVEPGRYYGYTF. The CDR3 DNA is TGTGCCAGCAGCGTAGAGCCGGGACGCTACTATGGCTACACCTTC. Filled out from reference TRBV9 and TRBJ1-2, the complete variable domain reads DSGVTQTPKHLITATGQRVTLRCSPRSGDLSVYWYQQSLDQGLQFLIQYYNGEERAKGNILERFSAQQFPDLHSELNLSSLELGDSALYFCASSVEPGRYYGYTFGSGTRLTVV.

This clonotype turned up a few times. The V gene is TRBV4-1, the J gene TRBJ2-6; a weak D match, TRBD1 (6 bases). This CDR3 has 18 residues. The germline V and J ends were trimmed by 4 bases and 0 bases, with 16 bases remaining between them. Germline values: CDR1 MGHRA, CDR2 YSYEKL. The CDR3 spells CASSRPGHRPSGANVLTF. The CDR3 bases are TGCGCCAGCAGCCGCCCGGGACACAGACCCTCTGGGGCCAACGTCCTGACTTTC.

The rearrangement joins TRBV7-2 to TRBJ2-7; weak D call: TRBD2 (6 bases). V gave up 1 base and J gave up 3 bases, with 16 bases separating them. Germline V gene sequence: CDR1 SGHTA, CDR2 FQGNSA. The CDR3 length is 16 residues. DNA of the CDR3: TGTGCCAGCAGCTTAGAGTTGGAGGGTGTCTACTACGAGCAGTACTTC. Protein sequence: CASSLELEGVYYEQYF.